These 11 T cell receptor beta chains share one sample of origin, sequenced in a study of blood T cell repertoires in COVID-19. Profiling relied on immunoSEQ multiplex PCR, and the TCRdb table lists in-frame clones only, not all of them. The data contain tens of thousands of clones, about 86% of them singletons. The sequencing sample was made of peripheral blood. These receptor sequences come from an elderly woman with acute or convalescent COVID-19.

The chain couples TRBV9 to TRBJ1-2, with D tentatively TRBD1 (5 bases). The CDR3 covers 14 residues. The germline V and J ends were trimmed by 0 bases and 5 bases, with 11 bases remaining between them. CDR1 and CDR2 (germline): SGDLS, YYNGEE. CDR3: CASSVVPGSYGYTF. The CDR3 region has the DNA TGTGCCAGCAGCGTAGTCCCAGGGTCGTATGGCTACACCTTC.

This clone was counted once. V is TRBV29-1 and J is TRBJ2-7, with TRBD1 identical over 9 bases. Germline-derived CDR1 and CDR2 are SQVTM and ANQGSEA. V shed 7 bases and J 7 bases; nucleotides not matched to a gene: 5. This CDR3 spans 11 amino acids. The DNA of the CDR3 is TGCAGCGCCCTGACAGGGGGAGAGCAGTACTTC. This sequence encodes CSALTGGEQYF.

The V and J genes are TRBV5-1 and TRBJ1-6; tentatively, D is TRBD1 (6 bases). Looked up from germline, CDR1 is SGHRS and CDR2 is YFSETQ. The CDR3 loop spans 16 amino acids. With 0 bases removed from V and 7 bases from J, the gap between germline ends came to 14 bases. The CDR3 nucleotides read TGCGCCAGCAGCTTGGGGCCAGGGGATTCGAATTCACCCCTCCACTTT. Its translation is CASSLGPGDSNSPLHF.

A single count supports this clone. CDR3 coding DNA: TGTGCCATCAGTGAGTCGACTCTAGGGGGTGGGTATTTT. It codes for CAISESTLGGGYF. The chain has TRBV10-3 and TRBJ2-3, with D maybe TRBD1 (6 bases). V was pared by 0 bases and J by 14 bases, with 15 bases between. The CDR3 is made up of 13 amino acids. Germline lookup yields CDR1 ENHRY and CDR2 SYGVKD.

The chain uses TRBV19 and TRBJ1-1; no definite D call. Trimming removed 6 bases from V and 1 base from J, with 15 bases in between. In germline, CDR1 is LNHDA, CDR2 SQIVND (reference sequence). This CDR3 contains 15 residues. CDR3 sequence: CASSQIFGRNTEAFF. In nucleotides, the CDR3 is TGTGCCAGTAGCCAGATTTTTGGGCGGAACACTGAAGCTTTCTTT.

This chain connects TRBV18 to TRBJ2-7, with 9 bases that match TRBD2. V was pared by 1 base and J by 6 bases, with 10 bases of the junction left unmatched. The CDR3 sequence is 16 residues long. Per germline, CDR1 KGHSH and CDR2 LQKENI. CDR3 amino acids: CASSPRTRERGVEQYF. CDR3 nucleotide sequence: TGTGCCAGCTCACCACGAACCCGGGAGCGGGGGGTCGAGCAGTACTTC.

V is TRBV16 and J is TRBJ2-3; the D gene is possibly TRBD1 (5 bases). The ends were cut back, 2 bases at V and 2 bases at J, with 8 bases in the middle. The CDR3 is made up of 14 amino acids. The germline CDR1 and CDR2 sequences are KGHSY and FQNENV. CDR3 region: CASSQQGDTDTQYF. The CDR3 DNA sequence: TGTGCCAGCAGCCAACAGGGCGACACAGATACGCAGTATTTT.

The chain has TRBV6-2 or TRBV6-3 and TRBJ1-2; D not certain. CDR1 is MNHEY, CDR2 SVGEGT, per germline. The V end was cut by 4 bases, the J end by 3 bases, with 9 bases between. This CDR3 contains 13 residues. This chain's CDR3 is CASSSSGYYGYTF. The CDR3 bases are TGTGCCAGCAGTTCGTCGGGGTACTATGGCTACACCTTC.

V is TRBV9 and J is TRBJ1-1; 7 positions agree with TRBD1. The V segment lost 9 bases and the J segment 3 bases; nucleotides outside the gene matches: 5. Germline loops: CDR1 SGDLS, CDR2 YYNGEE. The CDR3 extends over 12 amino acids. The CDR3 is CAIGGKDTEAFF. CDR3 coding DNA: TGTGCCATAGGGGGCAAGGACACTGAAGCTTTCTTT.

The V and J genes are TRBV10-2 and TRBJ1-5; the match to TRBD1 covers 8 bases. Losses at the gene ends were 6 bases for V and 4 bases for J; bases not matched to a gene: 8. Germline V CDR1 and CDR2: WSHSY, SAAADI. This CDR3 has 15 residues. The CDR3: CASRPEDRANQPQHF. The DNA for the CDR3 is TGCGCCAGCAGGCCGGAGGACAGGGCGAATCAGCCCCAGCATTTT.

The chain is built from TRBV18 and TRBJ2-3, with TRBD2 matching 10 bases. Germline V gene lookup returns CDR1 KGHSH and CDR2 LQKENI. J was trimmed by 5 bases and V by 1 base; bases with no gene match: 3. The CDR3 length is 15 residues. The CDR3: CASSPQSGGEDTQYF. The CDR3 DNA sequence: TGTGCCAGCTCACCACAAAGCGGGGGGGAAGATACGCAGTATTTT. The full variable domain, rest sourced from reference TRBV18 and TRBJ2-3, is NAGVMQNPRHLVRRRGQEARLRCSPMKGHSHVYWYRQLPEEGLKFMVYLQKENIIDESGMPKERFSAEFPKEGPSILRIQQVVRGDSAAYFCASSPQSGGEDTQYFGPGTRLTVL.